Presented here are 22 T cell receptor beta chains from one specimen sequenced in a study of shared clonotypes between healthy human individuals. Sequenced by immunoSEQ multiplex PCR; TCRdb stores in-frame clones only, minus some. The table shows over 2 million clones, with just under 95% occurring only once. Sequenced material: naive CD4+ T cells from PBMCs. Regarding subset: CD45RA+ positively selected. The receptors come from a man between 18 and 29 years old in good health. Some clones in this sample may be carry-over from other donors' samples.

V usage is TRBV18 and J usage is TRBJ2-5; 8 bases fit TRBD2. J gave up 2 bases and V 3 bases, and 5 bases lay outside the gene matches. The CDR3 is made up of 15 amino acids. CDR1 is KGHSH, CDR2 LQKENI, per germline. The CDR3 loop is CASSPFSGGQETQYF. CDR3 DNA: TGTGCCAGCTCACCGTTCAGCGGGGGACAAGAGACCCAGTACTTC.

V usage is TRBV7-2 and J usage is TRBJ2-1, with D unclear. The V gene's germline CDR1 is SGHTA and CDR2 FQGNSA. Trimming removed 3 bases at V and 9 bases at J, with 9 bases between. This CDR3 contains 12 residues. CDR3 protein: CASSFPYGEQFF. CDR3 nucleotide sequence: TGTGCCAGCAGCTTCCCGTATGGTGAGCAGTTCTTC.

V is TRBV9 and J is TRBJ2-7; D not resolved. This CDR3 spans 14 amino acids. Trimming cost V 0 bases and J 2 bases, with 9 bases left between them. CDR1 SGDLS and CDR2 YYNGEE come from the germline V gene. The CDR3 nucleotides read TGTGCCAGCAGCGTAGACATGGGGACCTACGAGCAGTACTTC. This sequence encodes CASSVDMGTYEQYF.

J is TRBJ2-1 and V is TRBV6-6; D might be TRBD1 or TRBD2, each matching 7 bases. Germline assignment: CDR1 MNHNY and CDR2 SVGAGI (reference sequence). This CDR3 has 16 amino acids. Trimming left V 0 bases short and J 2 bases short, with 11 bases between. The chain's CDR3 is CASSYSQGGTYNEQFF. The CDR3 DNA follows: TGTGCCAGCAGTTACTCGCAGGGGGGGACCTACAATGAGCAGTTCTTC.

The J gene is TRBJ1-1, the V gene TRBV27, with D perhaps TRBD1 (5 bases). This CDR3 region has 21 residues. V was cut by 3 bases and J by 5 bases, with 34 bases left in between. Germline CDR1 is MNHEY and CDR2 is SMNVEV (reference sequence). This chain's CDR3 is CASSFRPLTMFSTGESTEAFF. The DNA for the CDR3 is TGTGCCAGCAGTTTTCGTCCCCTTACTATGTTCTCGACGGGGGAAAGTACTGAAGCTTTCTTT.

Only one count was recorded for this clone. Other DNA variants within this sample encode the same CDR3. The chain employs TRBV28 and TRBJ1-2; D gene uncertain. Germline CDR1 is MDHEN and CDR2 is SYDVKM. Trimming stripped 3 bases from V and 8 bases from J, with 10 bases between. This CDR3 has 12 residues. CDR3 loop: CASSFGDRGYTF. CDR3 nucleotide sequence: TGTGCCAGCAGTTTTGGAGATAGAGGCTACACCTTC.

About this clone itself: Other DNA sequences in the sample encode the same CDR3. CDR3 region: CASSLGRGTDTQYF. In DNA, the CDR3 is TGCGCCAGCAGTCTGGGGAGGGGCACAGATACGCAGTATTTT. The V and J genes are TRBV5-1 and TRBJ2-3; 7 nucleotides align to TRBD2. V was clipped by 5 bases and J by 1 base; unmatched bases: 4. Germline V lookup: CDR1 SGHRS, CDR2 YFSETQ. The CDR3 extends over 14 amino acids.

This clone occurred once. This sequence joins TRBV6-1 and TRBJ1-2; possible D gene TRBD1, 6 bases. The CDR3 sequence is 13 residues long. CDR1 and CDR2 (germline): MNHNS, SASEGT. The germline V and J ends were trimmed by 8 bases and 5 bases, with 15 bases remaining between them. CDR3 bases: TGTGCCAGCGCAGAACAGGGTTTATATGGCTACACCTTC. Its protein is CASAEQGLYGYTF.

This chain connects TRBV6-1 to TRBJ1-5, with D possibly being TRBD1 (6 bases). V was shortened by 2 bases and J by 5 bases, with 10 bases between the two germline ends. This CDR3 comprises 14 residues. The germline V gene has CDR1 MNHNS and CDR2 SASEGT. The CDR3 protein is CASSERDKYQPQHF. CDR3 sequence (DNA): TGTGCCAGCAGTGAACGGGACAAGTATCAGCCCCAGCATTTT.

The chain links TRBV6-1 to TRBJ1-4, with D unresolved. Germline V gene data show CDR1 as MNHNS and CDR2 as SASEGT. CDR3 size: 15 residues. The ends were cut back, 4 bases at V and 3 bases at J, with 12 bases in the middle. The CDR3 DNA sequence: TGTGCCAGCAGTGTTTTAGACTCCTCTAATGAAAAACTGTTTTTT. It codes for CASSVLDSSNEKLFF.

The chain is built from TRBV11-2 and TRBJ2-2; possible D gene TRBD1, 7 bases. Trimming removed 2 bases at V and 4 bases at J, with 14 bases between. The CDR3 extends over 16 amino acids. Germline V gene lookup returns CDR1 SGHAT and CDR2 FQNNGV. CDR3 coding DNA: TGTGCCAGCAGCTTAAGGGGGCGCGGGGTCACCGGGGAGCTGTTTTTT. Translating gives CASSLRGRGVTGELFF. The variable domain in full, completed from reference TRBV11-2 and TRBJ2-2, reads EAGVAQSPRYKIIEKRQSVAFWCNPISGHATLYWYQQILGQGPKLLIQFQNNGVVDDSQLPKDRFSAERLKGVDSTLKIQPAKLEDSAVYLCASSLRGRGVTGELFFGEGSRLTVL.

The chain joins TRBV4-2 to TRBJ2-1, with no clear D. The CDR3 covers 14 residues. CDR1 is LGHNA and CDR2 is YNFKEQ in the germline V gene. Trimming removed 0 bases from V and 9 bases from J, with 12 bases in between. In DNA, the CDR3 is TGTGCCAGCAGCCAAGAATGGAACTCGGGTGAGCAGTTCTTC. Translation gives CASSQEWNSGEQFF.

The table lists this clone with a count of one. Within the sample, other DNA sequences also encode this same CDR3. This chain links TRBV6-5 with TRBJ1-2, with a tentative D call TRBD1 (6 bases). Germline CDR1 is MNHEY and CDR2 is SVGAGI. V was shortened by 5 bases and J by 1 base, with 11 bases between the two germline ends. The CDR3 has 14 amino acids. CDR3 in amino acids: CASSPDRLNYGYTF. Written as DNA, the CDR3 is TGTGCCAGCAGTCCGGACAGACTTAACTATGGCTACACCTTC.

This rearrangement joins TRBV11-2 to TRBJ1-1; D is unclear. CDR1 and CDR2 (germline): SGHAT, FQNNGV. The CDR3 contains 17 residues. Between the trimmed V and J ends, which lost 1 base and 0 bases, there was a span of 15 bases. CDR3 in DNA: TGTGCCAGCAGCTTAGTCCGCCTCTCACCTATGAACACTGAAGCTTTCTTT. Translation gives CASSLVRLSPMNTEAFF.

This clone was observed a few times. Additional DNA sequences in this sample encode the identical CDR3. The rearrangement joins TRBV9 to TRBJ1-5, with D unclear. This CDR3 contains 13 residues. CDR1 is SGDLS and CDR2 is YYNGEE in the germline V gene. Trimming left V 0 bases short and J 3 bases short, with 4 bases between. CDR3 sequence reads: CASSVEPNQPQHF. The CDR3 DNA is TGTGCCAGCAGCGTAGAGCCCAATCAGCCCCAGCATTTT.

The J gene is TRBJ1-3, the V gene TRBV7-2; D gene uncertain. The CDR3 is 16 amino acids. V lost 3 bases and J lost 0, with 12 bases in between. Germline V gene lookup returns CDR1 SGHTA and CDR2 FQGNSA. CDR3 nucleotides: TGTGCCAGCAGCTTGGGTCAGGCCACCTCTGGAAACACCATATATTTT. Translated: CASSLGQATSGNTIYF. Combining the CDR3 with reference TRBV7-2 and TRBJ1-3 gives the whole variable domain GAGVSQSPSNKVTEKGKDVELRCDPISGHTALYWYRQSLGQGLEFLIYFQGNSAPDKSGLPSDRFSAERTGGSVSTLTIQRTQQEDSAVYLCASSLGQATSGNTIYFGEGSWLTVV.

V and J are TRBV27 and TRBJ1-3; TRBD1 is a possible D gene (5 bases). The CDR3 is 14 amino acids. Trimming removed 9 bases from V and 4 bases from J, with 16 bases in between. Germline CDR1 MNHEY, CDR2 SMNVEV (reference sequence). DNA of the CDR3: TGTGCCAGGCTACGGAGGGGTCAGGGAAACACCATATATTTT. Encoded protein: CARLRRGQGNTIYF.

The V and J genes are TRBV13 and TRBJ2-7; D might be TRBD1 (6 bases). Germline V gives CDR1 PRHDT, CDR2 FYEKMQ (reference sequence). With 0 bases removed from V and 2 bases from J, the gap between germline ends came to 8 bases. This CDR3 has 14 amino acids. The CDR3 region is CASSLGQGTYEQYF. The CDR3 coding sequence is TGTGCCAGCAGCTTAGGACAGGGCACCTACGAGCAGTACTTC.

The V call is TRBV4-2, the J call TRBJ1-5; D not certain. The germline gives CDR1 LGHNA, CDR2 YNFKEQ. CDR3 length: 15 residues. The V and J ends lost 2 bases and 1 base respectively, with 9 bases between them. DNA for the CDR3: TGTGCCAGCAGCCAAATGCCGAGCAGCAATCAGCCCCAGCATTTT. This translates into CASSQMPSSNQPQHF.

The genes are TRBV28 and TRBJ2-6; no clear D gene. This CDR3 region has 15 residues. V lost 7 bases, J lost 6 bases, and 16 bases lay in between. Germline CDR1 MDHEN, CDR2 SYDVKM. The CDR3 region is CASTQATLLANVLTF. The DNA for the CDR3 is TGTGCCAGCACTCAAGCGACACTCTTGGCCAACGTCCTGACTTTC.

This chain joins TRBV25-1 and TRBJ1-2; 9 nucleotides align to TRBD1. The CDR3 covers 15 residues. The germline V gene encodes CDR1 MGHDK and CDR2 SYGVNS. Unmatched junction bases numbered 5, after V lost 1 base and J lost 5 bases. The CDR3: CASSESTGGGYGYTF. In DNA form, the CDR3 reads TGTGCCAGCAGTGAATCTACAGGGGGCGGGTATGGCTACACCTTC.

The rearrangement links TRBV5-5 to TRBJ2-1, with 7 bases matching TRBD1. Germline values: CDR1 SGHKS, CDR2 YYEKEE (reference sequence). The junction had 20 bases not matched to a gene; V was cut back by 4 bases and J by 7 bases. CDR3 length: 18 amino acids. CDR3 nucleotides: TGTGCCAGCAGCACTAGAGACAGGGTATACATCCTTGATAATGAGCAGTTCTTC. Amino acid sequence: CASSTRDRVYILDNEQFF.